The next 2 T cell receptor beta chains were all read from a single sample in a study of cytomegalovirus exposure and HLA in healthy donors. It was with 60 Vbeta and 13 Jbeta primers that the PCR ran. Sequenced by immunoSEQ multiplex PCR; TCRdb stores in-frame clones only, minus some. Among about 140,000 clones, roughly three quarters were seen once, and the ten largest hold about 2.9%. The sequenced material came from PBMCs. These receptors came from a man aged 35 to 55 in good health and CMV-seronegative.

The table lists this clone with a count of one. The chain couples TRBV4-1 to TRBJ1-5; no definite D call. V was cut by 2 bases and J by 4 bases, with 3 bases left in between. Germline values: CDR1 MGHRA, CDR2 YSYEKL. This CDR3 is 12 amino acids long. CDR3 sequence: CASSQHNQPQHF. The CDR3 nucleotides read TGCGCCAGCAGCCAACATAATCAGCCCCAGCATTTT.

The chain employs TRBV30 and TRBJ2-3, with 8 bases identical to TRBD2. Germline V gene data show CDR1 as GTSNPN and CDR2 as SVGIG (reference sequence). The CDR3 contains 15 residues. With V trimmed by 0 bases and J by 4 bases, 6 bases remained unmatched. The CDR3 nucleotides read TGTGCCTGGAGTGTACGGGCGGGAGGTGCAGATACGCAGTATTTT. The encoded protein is CAWSVRAGGADTQYF. The whole variable domain, filled in from reference TRBV30 and TRBJ2-3, reads SQTIHQWPATLVQPVGSPLSLECTVEGTSNPNLYWYRQAAGRGLQLLFYSVGIGQISSEVPQNLSASRPQDRQFILSSKKLLLSDSGFYLCAWSVRAGGADTQYFGPGTRLTVL.